This T cell receptor (beta chain) appears in the sequencing data of a study of blood T cell repertoires in COVID-19. Study overall: PBMCs, B-cell-depleted T cells, or T cells provided the cDNA or gDNA that made up the material.

In the study's own analysis: By means of reference gene primer amplification, nucleated cell counts were estimated. Generated by immunoSEQ multiplex PCR, the TCRdb table keeps only in-frame clones and is missing some. The D gene and trimming were derived from the DNA, and the V and J assignments and clone size from that table. The table has 230,000 or so clones, almost 90% seen once. The CDR3 is made up of 14 amino acids. The germline V gene has CDR1 SGHRS and CDR2 YFSETQ. The V end was cut by 1 base, the J end by 1 base, with 8 bases between. The sequence came from a woman aged 60-75 years with COVID-19, enrolled during active disease. The specimen was peripheral blood. This chain joins TRBV5-1 and TRBJ1-1, with D unresolved. The CDR3 loop reads CASSLSYRNTEAFF. The CDR3 coding sequence is TGCGCCAGCAGCTTGTCCTACAGGAACACTGAAGCTTTCTTT. The full variable domain, in which reference TRBV5-1 and TRBJ1-1 provide the parts outside the CDR3, is KAGVTQTPRYLIKTRGQQVTLSCSPISGHRSVSWYQQTPGQGLQFLFEYFSETQRNKGNFPGRFSGRQFSNSRSEMNVSTLELGDSALYLCASSLSYRNTEAFFGQGTRLTVV.